The T cell receptor (beta chain) under discussion was sequenced for a study of shared T cell receptors in the human thymus. CDR1 is MNHEY and CDR2 is SMNVEV in the germline V gene (reference sequence). V was clipped by 2 bases and J by 0 bases, with 13 bases between them. The CDR3 runs 16 residues. Method: immunoSEQ multiplex PCR; TCRdb's copy keeps in-frame clones and lacks some. Of 600,000 to 900,000 clones listed, over 75% are singletons. The same data also went into a second study, on human thymus T cells. According to that study: Donation came from healthy Finnish infants having corrective surgery for congenital heart defects. The thymus tissue came from resections taken during corrective heart surgery. Thymic and blood repertoires seemed to favor certain V and J genes. There were highly overlapping thymic repertoires among unrelated individuals, as related research reported.

This clonotype was sampled from a girl under two years old with a congenital heart defect. This chain connects TRBV27 to TRBJ1-1, with D maybe TRBD1 (6 bases). The sample taken for sequencing was thymocytes. The CDR3: CASSLQGISLNTEAFF. The DNA for the CDR3 is TGTGCCAGCAGTTTACAGGGGATAAGTCTGAACACTGAAGCTTTCTTT.